Presented here are 6 T cell receptor beta chains from one specimen sequenced in a study of CD8+ T cells in alopecia areata. Treatment reported: oral pan-JAK inhibitor, 5-10 mg twice daily. Isolated RNA was reverse transcribed into cDNA used as the sequencing template. The protocol was immunoSEQ multiplex PCR, while the TCRdb copy is restricted to in-frame clones and leaves out a portion. The sample has around 270,000 clones; nearly 60% are singletons. Sample: CD4+ T cells sorted from blood, taken at week 24, from a patient treated with tofacitinib. The receptor set was obtained from a human donor with alopecia areata.

The V call is TRBV25-1, the J call TRBJ1-6; D remains unclear. The length of the CDR3 is 12 residues. CDR1 and CDR2 (germline): MGHDK, SYGVNS. Trimming removed 8 bases from V and 10 bases from J, with 12 bases in between. The CDR3 protein is CASGLPNSPLHF. CDR3 DNA: TGTGCCAGCGGACTCCCAAACTCACCCCTCCACTTT. The full variable domain, completed using reference TRBV25-1 and TRBJ1-6, is EADIYQTPRYLVIGTGKKITLECSQTMGHDKMYWYQQDPGMELHLIHYSYGVNSTEKGDLSSESTVSRIRTEHFPLTLESARPSHTSQYLCASGLPNSPLHFGNGTRLTVT.

The rearrangement joins TRBV29-1 to TRBJ1-5; weak D call: TRBD1 (5 bases). This CDR3 region has 15 residues. Germline V gene lookup returns CDR1 SQVTM and CDR2 ANQGSEA. The ends were cut back, 4 bases at V and 2 bases at J, with 15 bases in the middle. CDR3 coding DNA: TGCAGCGTTGGAGAGGGGAGTAATGGCAATCAGCCCCAGCATTTT. Its translation: CSVGEGSNGNQPQHF.

The gene calls are TRBV5-4 and TRBJ2-1, with 8 bases lining up with TRBD2. In germline, CDR1 is SGHNT, CDR2 YYREEE (reference sequence). The V gene end was trimmed by 4 bases and the J gene end by 4 bases; junction bases not matched to a gene: 7. This CDR3 is 15 amino acids long. The CDR3 DNA sequence: TGTGCCAGCAGCCAGAGCGGGGGCATTTACAATGAGCAGTTCTTC. It specifies CASSQSGGIYNEQFF.

The chain has TRBV5-1 and TRBJ2-7; D may be TRBD1 or TRBD2 (6 bases each). Per germline, CDR1 SGHRS and CDR2 YFSETQ. Deletions cut 5 bases from V and 7 bases from J, with 16 bases between. The CDR3 runs to 13 residues. CDR3 in DNA: TGCGCCAGCAGTTTTGGGGGGCGAGAAGAGCAGTACTTC. It translates to CASSFGGREEQYF.

The chain joins TRBV5-6 to TRBJ2-3; 9 bases match TRBD2. V dropped 2 bases and J dropped 2; count of bases not matched to a gene: 3. The CDR3 consists of 15 residues. Germline values: CDR1 SGHDT, CDR2 YYEEEE. The CDR3 loop reads CASSLGGGATDTQYF. The CDR3, as DNA: TGTGCCAGCAGCTTAGGCGGGGGGGCCACAGATACGCAGTATTTT.

This clone occurred once. The chain employs TRBV4-2 and TRBJ1-3, with D possibly being TRBD1 (5 bases). Germline V gives CDR1 LGHNA, CDR2 YNFKEQ. Trimming removed 1 base at V and 2 bases at J, with 18 bases between. The CDR3 loop spans 18 amino acids. The CDR3 nucleotides read TGTGCCAGCAGCCAAGGCCAAAGATCGGGGGTGACTGGAAACACCATATATTTT. Translating gives CASSQGQRSGVTGNTIYF.